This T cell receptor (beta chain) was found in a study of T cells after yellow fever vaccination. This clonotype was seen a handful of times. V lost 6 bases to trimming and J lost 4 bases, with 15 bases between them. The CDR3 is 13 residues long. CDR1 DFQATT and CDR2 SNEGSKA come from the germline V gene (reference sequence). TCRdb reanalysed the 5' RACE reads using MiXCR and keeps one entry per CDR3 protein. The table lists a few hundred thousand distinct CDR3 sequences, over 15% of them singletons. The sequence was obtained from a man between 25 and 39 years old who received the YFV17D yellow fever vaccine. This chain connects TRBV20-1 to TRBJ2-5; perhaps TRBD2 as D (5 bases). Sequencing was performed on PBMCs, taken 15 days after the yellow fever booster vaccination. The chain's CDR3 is CSANPGNGETQYF. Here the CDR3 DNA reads TGCAGTGCCAACCCGGGGAATGGAGAGACCCAGTACTTC.